These 19 T cell receptor beta chains share one sample of origin, sequenced in a study of blood T cell repertoires in COVID-19. Profiled with immunoSEQ multiplex PCR; TCRdb holds only in-frame clones, not every one. This sample carries about 240,000 clones, roughly 86% of them seen once, and the ten largest clones take just over 2.5%. Sequences were obtained from PBMCs or T cells enriched from blood (not recorded which). Receptors originate from a woman between 25 and 40 years old with acute COVID-19.

V gene TRBV9 combines with J gene TRBJ2-7, with 11 bases aligning to TRBD1. This CDR3 has 15 amino acids. Looked up from germline, CDR1 is SGDLS and CDR2 is YYNGEE. Unmatched junction bases numbered 8, after V lost 3 bases and J lost 6 bases. The CDR3 is CASSAGGQGAVEQYF. CDR3 coding DNA: TGTGCCAGCAGCGCCGGAGGACAGGGGGCTGTCGAGCAGTACTTC.

The CDR3 bases are TGCGCCAGCAGTGAGTTATGGGGTTTCAACAGGGGGTGGTACAATGAGCAGTTCTTC. Amino acid sequence: CASSELWGFNRGWYNEQFF. The chain combines TRBV10-1 with TRBJ2-1, with TRBD1 identical over 8 bases. The CDR3 sequence is 19 residues long. CDR1 WNHNN and CDR2 SYGVQD come from the germline V gene (reference sequence). V lost 1 base, J lost 4 bases, and 15 bases stayed unmatched.

The chain is built from TRBV2 and TRBJ2-2, with D uncertain. V was pared by 6 bases and J by 1 base, with 9 bases between. The germline V gene encodes CDR1 SNHLY and CDR2 FYNNEI. The CDR3 contains 14 residues. The CDR3 nucleotides are TGTGCCAGCAGGCCCCAGGAGAACACCGGGGAGCTGTTTTTT. Amino acid sequence: CASRPQENTGELFF.

The sample holds a few counts of this clone. The genes are TRBV2 and TRBJ1-2; perhaps TRBD1 as D (6 bases). Per the germline V gene, CDR1 is SNHLY and CDR2 is FYNNEI. This CDR3 is built from 15 residues. V lost 3 bases and J lost 4, with 15 bases in between. The CDR3 region has the DNA TGTGCCAGCAGTGAGATGTCAGGGGCTGGCTATGGCTACACCTTC. It encodes CASSEMSGAGYGYTF.

The chain uses TRBV19 and TRBJ1-3; 8 nucleotides agree with TRBD1. The CDR3 runs 14 residues. CDR1 LNHDA and CDR2 SQIVND come from the germline V gene (reference sequence). The V gene end was trimmed by 6 bases and the J gene end by 3 bases; junction bases not matched to a gene: 4. The CDR3 loop is CASRTGADGNTIYF. The CDR3 coding sequence is TGTGCCAGTAGGACAGGGGCGGATGGAAACACCATATATTTT.

The rearrangement uses TRBV18 and TRBJ2-7; 7 bases match TRBD2. CDR3 length: 15 amino acids. The germline V gene has CDR1 KGHSH and CDR2 LQKENI. With 5 bases clipped from V and 3 bases from J, the junction kept 10 bases outside the gene matches. CDR3 loop: CASSGGAGTIYEQYF. The CDR3 nucleotides are TGTGCCAGCTCAGGGGGAGCGGGGACTATCTACGAGCAGTACTTC.

This clone has a single count. The gene calls are TRBV7-2 and TRBJ2-3; 11 bases fit TRBD2. CDR3 length equals 17 residues. V was clipped by 4 bases and J by 3 bases; unmatched bases: 9. Germline V CDR1 and CDR2: SGHTA, FQGNSA. The CDR3 bases are TGTGCCAGCAGCTCCCAGCTTAGCGGGGGGGTGACAGATACGCAGTATTTT. It is translated as CASSSQLSGGVTDTQYF.

The chain employs TRBV5-1 and TRBJ1-6; maybe TRBD1 (6 bases). Germline CDR1 SGHRS, CDR2 YFSETQ. Trimming pared 3 bases from V and 10 bases from J, leaving 11 bases between. CDR3 length: 13 amino acids. This CDR3 reads CASSSTGYSPLHF. The CDR3 region has the DNA TGCGCCAGCAGCTCTACAGGGTACTCACCCCTCCACTTT.

The V call is TRBV5-1, the J call TRBJ1-1; possibly TRBD1 for D (6 bases). Per the germline V gene, CDR1 is SGHRS and CDR2 is YFSETQ. This CDR3 comprises 13 residues. The V and J ends lost 0 bases and 4 bases respectively, with 7 bases between them. This chain's CDR3 is CASSLDRATEAFF. In DNA, the CDR3 is TGCGCCAGCAGCTTGGACAGGGCCACTGAAGCTTTCTTT.

The genes are TRBV9 and TRBJ1-6; 8 nucleotides agree with TRBD1. The CDR3 runs 14 residues. V trimming: 4 bases; J trimming: 7 bases; junction bases outside the gene matches: 4. Germline values: CDR1 SGDLS, CDR2 YYNGEE. The CDR3 region has the DNA TGTGCCAGCAGCCCGGGACAGGTCAATTCACCCCTCCACTTT. It specifies CASSPGQVNSPLHF.

Details on this clone: Germline and junction disagree at one end, which may indicate a read error. The sample carries other DNA sequences with the same CDR3. The J gene is TRBJ1-6, the V gene TRBV5-8; TRBD1 is a possible D gene (5 bases). CDR1 is SGHTS and CDR2 is YDEGEE in the germline V gene. The CDR3 is made up of 13 amino acids. DNA for the CDR3: TGTGCTAGCAGCCGGACAAGTAACTCACCCCTCCACTTT. Its translation: CASSRTSNSPLHF. The variable domain in full, with the rest retrieved from reference TRBV5-8 and TRBJ1-6, is EAGVTQSPTHLIKTRGQQATLRCSPISGHTSVYWYQQALGLGLQFLLWYDEGEERNRGNFPPRFSGRQFPNYSSELNVNALELEDSALYLCASSRTSNSPLHFGNGTRLTVT.

V is TRBV19 and J is TRBJ2-2, with 7 bases fitting TRBD2. The germline gives CDR1 LNHDA, CDR2 SQIVND (reference sequence). V shed 9 bases, J shed 5 bases, and the junction held 3 bases outside the gene matches. CDR3 length equals 12 residues. The CDR3 spells CASGRWTGELFF. CDR3 sequence (DNA): TGTGCCAGCGGGAGGTGGACCGGGGAGCTGTTTTTT.

The rearrangement joins TRBV10-1 to TRBJ2-1; D is ambiguous. This CDR3 is 15 amino acids long. Germline CDR1 WNHNN, CDR2 SYGVQD (reference sequence). Trimming removed 6 bases from V and 5 bases from J, with 17 bases in between. The CDR3 spells CASSQASQSHNEQFF. The CDR3 DNA reads TGCGCCAGCAGCCAAGCCTCCCAATCCCACAATGAGCAGTTCTTC.

Concerning this clone: In the same sample, other DNA sequences code for this CDR3. J is TRBJ1-1 and V is TRBV5-1, with D perhaps matching TRBD1 (6 bases). V lost 0 bases, J lost 0 bases, and 9 bases lay in between. Germline V gene data show CDR1 as SGHRS and CDR2 as YFSETQ. The CDR3 spans 15 residues. DNA for the CDR3: TGCGCCAGCAGCTTGGCGGGGGGCTTGAACACTGAAGCTTTCTTT. It codes for CASSLAGGLNTEAFF.

The chain employs TRBV5-1 and TRBJ1-1, with TRBD1 as a possible D gene (6 bases). V was cut by 1 base and J by 3 bases, with 13 bases left in between. CDR3 length: 15 amino acids. The germline gives CDR1 SGHRS, CDR2 YFSETQ. The CDR3 bases are TGCGCCAGCAGCTTGTCCACGGACAGTTACACTGAAGCTTTCTTT. Its protein product is CASSLSTDSYTEAFF.

This clone was seen more than once but under ten times. The V gene is TRBV2, the J gene TRBJ1-5, with 8 bases identical to TRBD1. This CDR3 region has 15 residues. CDR1 is SNHLY and CDR2 is FYNNEI in the germline V gene. V dropped 5 bases and J dropped 4; count of bases not matched to a gene: 7. The CDR3 region has the DNA TGTGCCAGCAGTAGGGACAGGTGGGAAAATCAGCCCCAGCATTTT. Protein: CASSRDRWENQPQHF.

The chain has TRBV5-1 and TRBJ1-5, with 9 nucleotides matching TRBD1. Trimming cost V 4 bases and J 4 bases; bases outside gene matches: 6. Per the germline V gene, CDR1 is SGHRS and CDR2 is YFSETQ. The CDR3 covers 15 residues. The CDR3 sequence: CASSPGTGRNQPQHF. In DNA, the CDR3 is TGCGCCAGCAGCCCCGGGACAGGGCGTAATCAGCCCCAGCATTTT.

The chain combines TRBV6-5 with TRBJ2-7; TRBD1 agrees at 8 bases. Losses at the gene ends were 6 bases for V and 1 base for J; bases not matched to a gene: 8. Germline CDR1 reads MNHEY; CDR2 reads SVGAGI. CDR3 length equals 15 residues. CDR3: CASSHGQGGSYEQYF. Written as DNA, the CDR3 is TGTGCCAGCAGCCACGGACAGGGCGGATCCTACGAGCAGTACTTC.

This clone was seen a single time. J is TRBJ1-1 and V is TRBV27; 9 nucleotides match TRBD1. The germline gives CDR1 MNHEY, CDR2 SMNVEV (reference sequence). V dropped 4 bases and J dropped 5; count of bases not matched to a gene: 8. The CDR3 has 15 residues. DNA for the CDR3: TGTGCCAGCAGTTCTTACAGGGGGCGAAGAACTGAAGCTTTCTTT. Translated, it gives CASSSYRGRRTEAFF.